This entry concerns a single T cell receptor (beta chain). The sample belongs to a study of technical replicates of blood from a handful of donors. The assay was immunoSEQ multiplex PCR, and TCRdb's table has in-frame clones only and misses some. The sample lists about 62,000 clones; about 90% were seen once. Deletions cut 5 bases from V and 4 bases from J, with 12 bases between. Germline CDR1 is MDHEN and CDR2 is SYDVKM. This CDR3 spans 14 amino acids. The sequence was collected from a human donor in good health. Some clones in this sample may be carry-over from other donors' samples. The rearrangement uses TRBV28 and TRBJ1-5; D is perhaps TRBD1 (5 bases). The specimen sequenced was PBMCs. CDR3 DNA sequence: TGTGCCAGCAGTCGTCGACAGCGTAATCAGCCCCAGCATTTT. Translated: CASSRRQRNQPQHF.